This TCR beta chain was retrieved from a study of OX40 agonist ivuxolimab in advanced cancers. Turning to the study itself: Every 2 weeks, patients received ivuxolimab intravenously, dosed at 0.01 to 10 mg/kg. Subjects had a mean age of roughly 60 years, with a range of about 23 to 85; about 83% were male.

TCRdb keeps only in-frame clones here, not all; method: immunoSEQ multiplex PCR. Counted here are 71,000 or so clones, roughly 86% occurring once; the ten biggest clones make up around 0.78%. General study findings and limits: At doses 0.1 to 3.0 mg/kg, CD4+ and CD8+ clones expanded.

About this clone itself: The antigen is undetermined.

The CDR3 runs 13 residues. V dropped 5 bases and J dropped 1 base, with 8 bases sitting between them. Germline CDR1 is SGHAT and CDR2 is FQNNGV. The specimen comprised CD4+ or CD8+ T cells sorted from blood, sampled in a trial of the OX40 agonist ivuxolimab. The receptor's source is an adult with an advanced solid tumor such as melanoma, head and neck, liver or kidney cancer. The J gene is TRBJ1-1, the V gene TRBV11-2; D possibly corresponds to TRBD1 (6 bases). CDR3 sequence: CASSTQGNTEAFF. The CDR3 DNA is TGTGCCAGCAGCACACAGGGGAACACTGAAGCTTTCTTT. Drawing the rest from reference TRBV11-2 and TRBJ1-1, the complete variable domain is EAGVAQSPRYKIIEKRQSVAFWCNPISGHATLYWYQQILGQGPKLLIQFQNNGVVDDSQLPKDRFSAERLKGVDSTLKIQPAKLEDSAVYLCASSTQGNTEAFFGQGTRLTVV.